This T cell receptor (beta chain) was observed in a study of blood T cells in healthy people across ages (dated by TCRdb to between 2014 and 2016). With respect to the entire study: In model experiments, roughly one uniquely barcoded TCR beta cDNA molecule per two T cells was captured by template switching. The study measured age-related changes in TCR beta repertoire diversity using deep sequencing normalized with unique cDNA molecular identifiers. Donors were grouped into four age groups: young (average approximately 15 years), middle-aged (39), aged (around 56) and long-lived (roughly 80). To avoid experimental bias, donors of different ages were randomly spread across the sequencing lanes. For two donors (one aged 18 to 30 and one aged 80 or older), the study analyzed two additional independent replicas of 1 million unique cDNA reads from the same blood draw. Points the paper makes about the study in general: There was a strong correlation between observed TCR beta diversity and the percentage of naive T cells measured by flow cytometry. As age increased, observed TCR beta diversity per million T cells dropped in a roughly linear way, and a significant reduction was already evident by age 40. The CMV infection status of donors was not known, potentially confounding age-related changes in expanded clonotypes. Compared with the aged group, the long-lived group had more naive CD4+ T cells, fewer expanded clones and increased TCR diversity, a pattern suggesting age selection. Bulk unsorted PBMC profiling prevented conclusive comparison of naive and antigen-experienced compartments. Estimates of total diversity based on one million sequenced T cells were regarded as lower bounds and as underestimates.

Library preparation employed 5' RACE. The sample was run on an Illumina HiSeq 2500. A second 7 to 11 cycle PCR used a sample-barcoded 5' primer and a J-beta primer mix. A unique molecular identifier was introduced onto each TCR beta cDNA molecule by a template-switch 5' adaptor carrying 12 random nucleotides. Each sample yielded at least 3 million CDR3-containing paired-end reads. All of the RNA was converted into first-strand cDNA using the Mint cDNA synthesis kit, with a TRBC-specific oligonucleotide serving as the primer. Following uracil-DNA glycosylase treatment, all cDNA underwent a first 18-cycle PCR with the universal primers M1SS and BC2_uni_R. As for the authors' bioinformatics: Normalization of each sample was performed by random selection of 1 million high-quality reads, each carrying a distinct molecular identifier. Instead of being binned into consensus sequences, reads that shared molecular identifiers were thrown out. MiTCR, with a Q25 quality threshold and the strictest error-elimination algorithm, was used for CDR3 identification, clonotype clustering and error correction. A nonparametric unseen species model with Euler transformation was used to estimate a lower bound on total TCR beta diversity. TCRdb reanalyzed the raw reads on its own, using fastp at Q25 for trimming and MiXCR for clone calling, and kept in-frame beta chains. Every CDR3 protein is listed once, alongside the most common genes and DNA of its rows. In this record, the V and J calls reflect TCRdb's handling and not the investigators' own analysis. The sample records 850,000 or so distinct CDR3 sequences, about 28% of which are singletons. The ten largest clones add up to roughly 17% of the sample.

Systemically healthy Caucasian individuals from Russia, 39 in total and aged about 6 to 100 years, were included as donors. Around 10 milliliters of peripheral blood were drawn from each donor into EDTA-treated Vacutainer tubes. PBMCs were isolated by Ficoll-Paque density-gradient centrifugation, with at least 6.5 million obtained per sample. Trizol reagent was used to extract total RNA from the PBMCs, yielding at least 5 micrograms per sample. For every donor, an aliquot of PBMCs went through flow cytometry to measure the percentages of naive CD45RAhigh/CD27high T cells. Its CDR3 holds 15 amino acids, cysteine through phenylalanine. Just CDR3 DNA is preserved here, 45 bases in frame from base 1. Trimming costs V 1 base and J 0 bases, and their ends lie 11 bases apart. Taken from the germline V gene (reference sequence), the CDR1 and CDR2 loops are GTSNPN and SVGIG. The table lists this clonotype with a few counts. Its target antigen remains unknown. Base qualities are not at hand, and no much larger clone is one base apart.

The source is a woman older than 75 in good health. Sequencing was performed on blood. The sequence is built from TRBV30 and TRBJ2-3, with TRBD2 as a weak D call on 5 bases. The DNA reads as follows: TGTGCCTGGAGTGGCGGGTCGGGTAGCACAGATACGCAGTATTTT. This gives the protein CAWSGGSGSTDTQYF.